The next 7 T cell receptor beta chains were all read from a single sample in a study of identical twins. MiXCR was run by TCRdb on the 5' RACE reads, yielding one entry per CDR3 protein. Among around 250,000 distinct CDR3 sequences listed, about an eighth were seen once. The data were also submitted as part of a second study, on yellow fever vaccine responses in identical twins.

The sample was memory (CD45RO+) T cells sorted from blood. The source of these receptors is a woman younger than 35 in good health.

In this sample, this clonotype turned up a few times. This chain joins TRBV7-9 and TRBJ2-5; D is ambiguous. This CDR3 has 13 residues. The V gene's germline CDR1 is SEHNR and CDR2 FQNEAQ (reference sequence). V was cut by 1 base and J by 5 bases, with 8 bases left in between. The CDR3 bases are TGTGCCAGCAGCTTAGTGATGGGGGAGACCCAGTACTTC. Translation: CASSLVMGETQYF. Combining the CDR3 with reference TRBV7-9 and TRBJ2-5 gives the whole variable domain DTGVSQNPRHKITKRGQNVTFRCDPISEHNRLYWYRQTLGQGPEFLTYFQNEAQLEKSRLLSDRFSAERPKGSFSTLEIQRTEQGDSAMYLCASSLVMGETQYFGPGTRLLVL.

This clonotype was detected a few times. V and J are TRBV11-2 and TRBJ2-2, with a tentative D call TRBD2 (5 bases). The CDR3 covers 14 residues. Trimming removed 7 bases from V and 5 bases from J, with 14 bases in between. Germline values: CDR1 SGHAT, CDR2 FQNNGV. CDR3 loop: CASNTFEGTGELFF. For the CDR3, the DNA is TGTGCCAGCAACACATTCGAGGGAACCGGGGAGCTGTTTTTT.

This clonotype turned up a few times. CDR3 in amino acids: CASSLSPDGTGELFF. The CDR3 DNA is TGTGCCAGCAGTTTGTCCCCCGATGGTACCGGGGAGCTGTTTTTT. The V gene is TRBV27, the J gene TRBJ2-2; D gene ambiguous. The CDR3 sequence is 15 residues long. V was pared by 3 bases and J by 5 bases, with 13 bases between. Germline V gene lookup returns CDR1 MNHEY and CDR2 SMNVEV (reference sequence).

This clonotype showed up just a few times. The gene calls are TRBV7-2 and TRBJ1-2; 7 nucleotides match TRBD1. The CDR3 contains 13 residues. The germline CDR1 and CDR2 sequences are SGHTA and FQGNSA. The V and J ends lost 5 bases and 8 bases, in that order; junction bases with no gene match: 8. The CDR3 loop reads CASSPEGAHGYTF. CDR3 nucleotide sequence: TGTGCCAGCAGCCCAGAGGGGGCTCACGGCTACACCTTC.

The genes are TRBV4-3 and TRBJ2-7, with D unresolved. The CDR3 length is 15 residues. From germline, CDR1 is LGHNA and CDR2 YSLEER. V lost 0 bases, J lost 2 bases, and 11 bases lay in between. CDR3 loop: CASSQDPVYTYEQYF. In DNA form, the CDR3 reads TGCGCCAGCAGCCAAGATCCAGTCTACACCTACGAGCAGTACTTC.

The rearrangement joins TRBV6-2 or TRBV6-3 to TRBJ2-5, with TRBD2 identical over 10 bases. The CDR3 extends over 14 amino acids. Germline V CDR1 and CDR2: MNHEY, SVGEGT. Trimming removed 6 bases from V and 3 bases from J; junction bases left unmatched: 4. CDR3 sequence: CASSEGLAEETQYF. The CDR3 DNA reads as TGTGCCAGCAGCGAAGGACTAGCGGAAGAGACCCAGTACTTC.

The sample holds many counts of this clonotype. The chain recombines TRBV4-2 with TRBJ2-2; tentative D call: TRBD2 (6 bases). This CDR3 has 17 residues. Trimming shortened V by 0 bases and J by 4 bases, and 15 bases separated the two germline ends. The germline V gene encodes CDR1 LGHNA and CDR2 YNFKEQ. CDR3 DNA sequence: TGTGCCAGCAGCCAAGACTTTGGGGGGAGTCTCACCGGGGAGCTGTTTTTT. It translates to CASSQDFGGSLTGELFF.